This T cell receptor beta chain came from a study of blood T cell repertoires in COVID-19. The CDR3 totals 13 residues. Germline V gene lookup returns CDR1 LNHDA and CDR2 SQIVND (reference sequence). V lost 10 bases, J lost 3 bases, and 8 bases stayed unmatched. TCRdb's copy holds only in-frame clones and misses some; the assay was immunoSEQ multiplex PCR. The table includes 100,000 to 150,000 clones, 81% detected once. Sequencing was carried out using peripheral blood. The receptor was derived from a man aged 25-40 years with COVID-19, enrolled during active disease. The chain recombines TRBV19 with TRBJ2-7, with 8 bases matching TRBD1. The CDR3 coding sequence is TGTGCCACCAGCCAGGGACAGGACTACGAGCAGTACTTC. Translation gives CATSQGQDYEQYF.